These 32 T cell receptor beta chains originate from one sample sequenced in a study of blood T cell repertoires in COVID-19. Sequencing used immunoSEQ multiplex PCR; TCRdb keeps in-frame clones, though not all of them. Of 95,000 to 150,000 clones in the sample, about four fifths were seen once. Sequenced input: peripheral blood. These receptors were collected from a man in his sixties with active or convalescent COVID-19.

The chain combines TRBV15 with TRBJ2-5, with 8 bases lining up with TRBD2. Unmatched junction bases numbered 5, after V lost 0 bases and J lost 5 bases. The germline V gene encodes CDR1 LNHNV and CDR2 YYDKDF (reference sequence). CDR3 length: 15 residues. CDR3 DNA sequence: TGTGCCACCAGCAGAGACAGCGGGGGTCGGGAGACCCAGTACTTC. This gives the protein CATSRDSGGRETQYF.

CDR3 sequence reads: CASSPGLAGLTDTQYF. For the CDR3, the DNA is TGTGCCAGCAGCCCCGGACTAGCGGGTCTCACAGATACGCAGTATTTT. V and J are TRBV11-3 and TRBJ2-3, with 11 bases that match TRBD2. This CDR3 is 16 amino acids long. V shed 5 bases and J 2 bases; nucleotides not matched to a gene: 6. In germline, CDR1 is SGHNT, CDR2 YENEEA. Looking up the rest from reference TRBV11-3 and TRBJ2-3 gives the full variable domain: EAGVVQSPRYKIIEKKQPVAFWCNPISGHNTLYWYLQNLGQGPELLIRYENEEAVDDSQLPKDRFSAERLKGVDSTLKIQPAELGDSAVYLCASSPGLAGLTDTQYFGPGTRLTVL.

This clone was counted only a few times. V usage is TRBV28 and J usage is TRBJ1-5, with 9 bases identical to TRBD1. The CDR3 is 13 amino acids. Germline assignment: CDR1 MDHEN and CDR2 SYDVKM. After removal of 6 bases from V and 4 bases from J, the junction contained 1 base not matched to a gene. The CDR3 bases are TGTGCCAGCAGAGGGACAGGGAATCAGCCCCAGCATTTT. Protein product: CASRGTGNQPQHF.

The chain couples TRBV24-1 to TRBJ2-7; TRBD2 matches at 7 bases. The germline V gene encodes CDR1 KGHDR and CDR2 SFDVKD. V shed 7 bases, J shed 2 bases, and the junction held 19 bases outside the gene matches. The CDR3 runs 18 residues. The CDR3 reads CATRYPNHPGLLPYEQYF. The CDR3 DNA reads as TGTGCCACCAGGTACCCAAATCACCCGGGACTATTACCCTACGAGCAGTACTTC.

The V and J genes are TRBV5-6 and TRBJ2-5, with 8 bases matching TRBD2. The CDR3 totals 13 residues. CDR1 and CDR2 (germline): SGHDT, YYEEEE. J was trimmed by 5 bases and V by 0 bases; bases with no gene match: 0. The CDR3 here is CASSLGGGETQYF. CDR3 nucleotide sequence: TGTGCCAGCAGCTTGGGCGGGGGGGAGACCCAGTACTTC.

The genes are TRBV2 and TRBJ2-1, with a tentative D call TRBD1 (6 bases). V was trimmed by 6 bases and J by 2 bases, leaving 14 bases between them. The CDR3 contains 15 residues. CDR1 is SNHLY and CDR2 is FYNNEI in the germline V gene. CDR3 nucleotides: TGTGCCAGCAGCCAACAGGGAGCGGCCTACAATGAGCAGTTCTTC. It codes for CASSQQGAAYNEQFF.

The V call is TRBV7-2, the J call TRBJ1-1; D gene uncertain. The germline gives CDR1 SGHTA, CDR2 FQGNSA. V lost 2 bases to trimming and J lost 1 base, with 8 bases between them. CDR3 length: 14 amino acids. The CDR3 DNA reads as TGTGCCAGCAGCTTAATAAACAGGAACACTGAAGCTTTCTTT. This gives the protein CASSLINRNTEAFF.

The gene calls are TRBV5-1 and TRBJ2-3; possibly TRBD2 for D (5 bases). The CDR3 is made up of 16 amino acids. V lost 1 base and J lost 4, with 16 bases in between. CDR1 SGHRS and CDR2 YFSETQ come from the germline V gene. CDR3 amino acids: CASSLLGTQRADTQYF. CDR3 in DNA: TGCGCCAGCAGCTTGTTAGGCACCCAGAGGGCAGATACGCAGTATTTT.

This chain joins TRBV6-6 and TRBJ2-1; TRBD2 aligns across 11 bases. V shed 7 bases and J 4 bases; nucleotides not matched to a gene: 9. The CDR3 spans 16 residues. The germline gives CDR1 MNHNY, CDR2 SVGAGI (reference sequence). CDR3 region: CASTSLAGGYYNEQFF. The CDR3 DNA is TGTGCCAGCACCTCCCTAGCGGGAGGTTATTACAATGAGCAGTTCTTC.

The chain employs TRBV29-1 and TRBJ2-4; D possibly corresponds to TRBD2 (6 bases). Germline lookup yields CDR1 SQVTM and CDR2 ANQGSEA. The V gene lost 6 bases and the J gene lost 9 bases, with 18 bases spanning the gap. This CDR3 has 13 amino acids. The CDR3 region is CSVEDGTRGIQYF. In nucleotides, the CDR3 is TGCAGCGTCGAGGACGGGACGCGGGGCATTCAGTACTTC.

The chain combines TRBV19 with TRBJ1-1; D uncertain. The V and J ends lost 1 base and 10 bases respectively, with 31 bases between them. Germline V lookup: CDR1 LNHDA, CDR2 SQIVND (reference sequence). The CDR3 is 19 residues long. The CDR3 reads CASSIVQHRFSPTWMGAFF. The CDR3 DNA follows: TGTGCCAGTAGTATAGTGCAGCACAGATTTTCTCCTACGTGGATGGGAGCTTTCTTT.

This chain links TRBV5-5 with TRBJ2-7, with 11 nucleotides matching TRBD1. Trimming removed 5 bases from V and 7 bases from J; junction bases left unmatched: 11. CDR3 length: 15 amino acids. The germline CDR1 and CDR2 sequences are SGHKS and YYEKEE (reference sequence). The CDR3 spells CASSFEGQGVREQYF. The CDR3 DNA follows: TGTGCCAGCAGTTTCGAGGGACAGGGGGTAAGGGAGCAGTACTTC.

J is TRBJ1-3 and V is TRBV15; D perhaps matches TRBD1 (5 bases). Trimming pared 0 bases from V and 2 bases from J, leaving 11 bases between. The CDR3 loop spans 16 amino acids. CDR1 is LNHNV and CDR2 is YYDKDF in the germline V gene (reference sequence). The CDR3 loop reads CATSRDFSGTGNTIYF. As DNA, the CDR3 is TGTGCCACCAGCAGAGATTTTTCAGGGACTGGAAACACCATATATTTT.

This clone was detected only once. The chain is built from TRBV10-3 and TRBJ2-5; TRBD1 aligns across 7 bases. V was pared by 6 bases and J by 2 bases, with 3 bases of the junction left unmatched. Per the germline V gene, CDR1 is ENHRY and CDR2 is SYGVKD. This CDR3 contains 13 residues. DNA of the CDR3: TGTGCCATCAGGGGGACAGATCAAGAGACCCAGTACTTC. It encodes CAIRGTDQETQYF.

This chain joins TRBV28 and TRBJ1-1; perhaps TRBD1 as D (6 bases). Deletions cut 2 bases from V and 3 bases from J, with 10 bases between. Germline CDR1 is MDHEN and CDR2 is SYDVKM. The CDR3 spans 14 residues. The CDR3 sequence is CASSLNQGYTEAFF. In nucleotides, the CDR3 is TGTGCCAGCAGTTTAAACCAGGGGTACACTGAAGCTTTCTTT.

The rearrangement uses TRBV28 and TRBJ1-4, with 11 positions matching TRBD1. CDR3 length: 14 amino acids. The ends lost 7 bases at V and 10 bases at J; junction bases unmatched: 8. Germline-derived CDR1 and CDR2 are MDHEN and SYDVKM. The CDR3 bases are TGTGCCAGCACCTGGGGGACAGGGGGAGGAAAACTGTTTTTT. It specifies CASTWGTGGGKLFF.

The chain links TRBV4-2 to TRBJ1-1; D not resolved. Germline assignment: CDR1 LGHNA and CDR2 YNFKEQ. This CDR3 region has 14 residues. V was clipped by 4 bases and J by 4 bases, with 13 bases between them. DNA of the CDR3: TGTGCCAGCAGCCTAGGAGAGGGTTCCACTGAAGCTTTCTTT. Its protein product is CASSLGEGSTEAFF.

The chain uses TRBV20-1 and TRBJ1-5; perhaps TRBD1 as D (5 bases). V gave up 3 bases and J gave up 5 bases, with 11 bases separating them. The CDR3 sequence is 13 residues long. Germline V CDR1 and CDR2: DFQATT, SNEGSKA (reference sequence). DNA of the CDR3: TGCAGTGCTAGTTTTGGGGGGGATCAGCCCCAGCATTTT. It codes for CSASFGGDQPQHF.

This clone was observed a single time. CDR3 sequence: CATSEGGARTDTQYF. In DNA form, the CDR3 reads TGTGCCACCAGTGAAGGCGGCGCCCGCACAGATACGCAGTATTTT. This chain joins TRBV24-1 and TRBJ2-3; D gene uncertain. The CDR3 consists of 15 residues. The V gene lost 4 bases and the J gene lost 1 base, with 11 bases spanning the gap. Germline loops: CDR1 KGHDR, CDR2 SFDVKD.

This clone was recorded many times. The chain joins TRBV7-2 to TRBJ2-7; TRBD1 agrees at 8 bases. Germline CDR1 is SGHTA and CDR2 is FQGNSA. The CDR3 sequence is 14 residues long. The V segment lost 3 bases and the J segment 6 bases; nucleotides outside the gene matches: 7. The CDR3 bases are TGTGCCAGCAGCTTGAGGACAGGGCCAGGCGAGCAGTACTTC. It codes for CASSLRTGPGEQYF.

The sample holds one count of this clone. The CDR3 nucleotides are TGTGCCAGCAGCTCGCTAGCGGCCCAGGGGTACAATGAGCAGTTCTTC. Its protein is CASSSLAAQGYNEQFF. The J gene is TRBJ2-1, the V gene TRBV11-2; D is possibly TRBD2 (7 bases). Germline V gene sequence: CDR1 SGHAT, CDR2 FQNNGV. The CDR3 totals 16 residues. V was cut by 4 bases and J by 4 bases, with 17 bases left in between.

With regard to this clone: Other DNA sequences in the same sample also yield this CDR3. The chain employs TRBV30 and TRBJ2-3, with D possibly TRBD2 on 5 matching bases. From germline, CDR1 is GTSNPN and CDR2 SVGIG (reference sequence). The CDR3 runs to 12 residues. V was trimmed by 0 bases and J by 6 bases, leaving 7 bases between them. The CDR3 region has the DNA TGTGCCTGGAGTGTAACGGGGGATACGCAGTATTTT. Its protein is CAWSVTGDTQYF. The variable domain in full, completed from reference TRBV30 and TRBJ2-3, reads SQTIHQWPATLVQPVGSPLSLECTVEGTSNPNLYWYRQAAGRGLQLLFYSVGIGQISSEVPQNLSASRPQDRQFILSSKKLLLSDSGFYLCAWSVTGDTQYFGPGTRLTVL.

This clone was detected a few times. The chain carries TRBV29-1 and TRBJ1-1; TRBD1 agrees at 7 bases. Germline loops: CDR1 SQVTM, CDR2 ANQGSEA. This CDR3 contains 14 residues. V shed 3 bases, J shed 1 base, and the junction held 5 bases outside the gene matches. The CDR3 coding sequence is TGCAGCGTTGAGGAAGACAGGGCGAACACTGAAGCTTTCTTT. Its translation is CSVEEDRANTEAFF.

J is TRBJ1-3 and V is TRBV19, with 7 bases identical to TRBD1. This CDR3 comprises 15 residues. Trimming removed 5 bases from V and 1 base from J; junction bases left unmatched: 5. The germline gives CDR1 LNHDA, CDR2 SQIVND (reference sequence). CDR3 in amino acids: CASSLRQGSGNTIYF. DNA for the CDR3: TGTGCCAGTAGTCTACGACAGGGTTCTGGAAACACCATATATTTT.

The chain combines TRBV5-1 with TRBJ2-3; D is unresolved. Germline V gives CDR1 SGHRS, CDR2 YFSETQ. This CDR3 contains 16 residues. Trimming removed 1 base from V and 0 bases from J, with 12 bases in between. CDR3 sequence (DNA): TGCGCCAGCAGCTTGTTTTTTGGCTCTAGCACAGATACGCAGTATTTT. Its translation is CASSLFFGSSTDTQYF.

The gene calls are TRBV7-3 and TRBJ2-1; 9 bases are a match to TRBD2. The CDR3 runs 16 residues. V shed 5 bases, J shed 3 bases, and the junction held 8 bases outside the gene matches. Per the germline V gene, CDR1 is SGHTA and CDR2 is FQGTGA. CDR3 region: CASSPLTSGYYNEQFF. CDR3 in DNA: TGTGCCAGCAGCCCCCTGACTAGCGGCTACTACAATGAGCAGTTCTTC.

CDR3 nucleotide sequence: TGTGCCAGCAGCTTCGGCGGGGCCTCCTACGAGCAGTACTTC. This encodes CASSFGGASYEQYF. This chain joins TRBV5-5 and TRBJ2-7; possible D gene TRBD2, 6 bases. Trimming cost V 2 bases and J 0 bases, with 9 bases left between them. The CDR3 runs to 14 residues. CDR1 SGHKS and CDR2 YYEKEE come from the germline V gene (reference sequence).

The CDR3 DNA reads as TGCGCCAGCGATCGGACTAGCGGGAGAGCCACCGGGGAGCTGTTTTTT. It translates to CASDRTSGRATGELFF. The genes are TRBV5-1 and TRBJ2-2; 13 bases line up with TRBD2. Trimming cost V 7 bases and J 4 bases; bases outside gene matches: 7. The CDR3 consists of 16 residues. From germline, CDR1 is SGHRS and CDR2 YFSETQ.

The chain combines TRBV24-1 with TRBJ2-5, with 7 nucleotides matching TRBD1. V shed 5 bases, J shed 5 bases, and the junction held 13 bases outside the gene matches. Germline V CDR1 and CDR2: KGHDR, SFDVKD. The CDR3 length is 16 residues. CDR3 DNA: TGTGCCACCAGTGGAGACAAGACAGGGTTTGAGGAGACCCAGTACTTC. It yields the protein CATSGDKTGFEETQYF.

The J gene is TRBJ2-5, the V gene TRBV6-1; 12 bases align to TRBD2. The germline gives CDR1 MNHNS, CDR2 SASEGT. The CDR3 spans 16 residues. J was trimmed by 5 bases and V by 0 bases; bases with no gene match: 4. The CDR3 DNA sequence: TGTGCCAGCAGTGAAGCGCTAGCGGGAGGGTTTGAGACCCAGTACTTC. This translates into CASSEALAGGFETQYF.

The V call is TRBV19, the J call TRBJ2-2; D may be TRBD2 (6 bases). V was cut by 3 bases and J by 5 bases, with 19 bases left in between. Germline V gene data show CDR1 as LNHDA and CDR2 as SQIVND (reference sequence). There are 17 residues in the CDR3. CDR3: CASSITPRGRTTGELFF. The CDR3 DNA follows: TGTGCCAGTAGTATTACGCCCCGGGGGAGGACGACCGGGGAGCTGTTTTTT.

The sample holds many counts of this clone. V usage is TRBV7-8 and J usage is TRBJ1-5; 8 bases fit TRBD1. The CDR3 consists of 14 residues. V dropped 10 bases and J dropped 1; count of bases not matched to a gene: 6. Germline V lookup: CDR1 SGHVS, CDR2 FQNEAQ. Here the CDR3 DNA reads TGTGCCACCGCCCAGGGGGCAAGCAATCAGCCCCAGCATTTT. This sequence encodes CATAQGASNQPQHF.